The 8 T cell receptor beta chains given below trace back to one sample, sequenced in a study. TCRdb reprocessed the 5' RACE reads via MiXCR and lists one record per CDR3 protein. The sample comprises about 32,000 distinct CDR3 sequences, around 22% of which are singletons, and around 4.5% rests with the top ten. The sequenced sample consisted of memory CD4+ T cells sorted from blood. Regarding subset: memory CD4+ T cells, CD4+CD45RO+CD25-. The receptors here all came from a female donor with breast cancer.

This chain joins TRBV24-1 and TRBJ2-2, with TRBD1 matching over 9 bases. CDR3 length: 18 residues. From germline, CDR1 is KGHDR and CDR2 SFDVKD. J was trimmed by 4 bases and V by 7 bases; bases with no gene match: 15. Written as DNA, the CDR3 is TGTGCCACCAGCCACCCCGGACAGGGGAAGTTTAGCACCGGGGAGCTGTTTTTT. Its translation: CATSHPGQGKFSTGELFF.

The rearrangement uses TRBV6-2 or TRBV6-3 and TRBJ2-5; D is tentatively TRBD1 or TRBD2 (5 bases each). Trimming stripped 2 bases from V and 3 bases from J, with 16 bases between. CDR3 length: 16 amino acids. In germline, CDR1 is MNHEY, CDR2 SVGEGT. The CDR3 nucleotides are TGTGCCAGCAGTTACCCCGGGGTGGGGGTGGAAGAGACCCAGTACTTC. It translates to CASSYPGVGVEETQYF.

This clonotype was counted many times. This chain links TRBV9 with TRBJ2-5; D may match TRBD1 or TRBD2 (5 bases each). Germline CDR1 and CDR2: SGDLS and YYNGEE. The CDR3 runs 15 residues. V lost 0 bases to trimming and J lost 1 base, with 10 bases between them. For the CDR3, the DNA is TGTGCCAGCAGCGTAGGGGACGCGGGCCAAGAGACCCAGTACTTC. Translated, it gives CASSVGDAGQETQYF.

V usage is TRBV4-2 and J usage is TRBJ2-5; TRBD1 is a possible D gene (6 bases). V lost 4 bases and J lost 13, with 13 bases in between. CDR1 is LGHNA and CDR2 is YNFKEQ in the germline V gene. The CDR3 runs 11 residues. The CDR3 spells CASSLQGRWYF. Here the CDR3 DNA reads TGTGCCAGCAGCCTACAGGGTCGGTGGTACTTC.

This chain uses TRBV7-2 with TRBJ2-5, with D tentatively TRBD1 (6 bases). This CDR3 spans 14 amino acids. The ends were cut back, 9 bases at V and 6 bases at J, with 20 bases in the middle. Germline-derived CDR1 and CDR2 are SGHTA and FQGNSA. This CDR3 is CASSLGTLLQTQYF. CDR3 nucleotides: TGTGCCAGTAGTCTTGGGACACTCCTACAGACCCAGTACTTC. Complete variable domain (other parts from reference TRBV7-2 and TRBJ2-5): GAGVSQSPSNKVTEKGKDVELRCDPISGHTALYWYRQSLGQGLEFLIYFQGNSAPDKSGLPSDRFSAERTGGSVSTLTIQRTQQEDSAVYLCASSLGTLLQTQYFGPGTRLLVL.

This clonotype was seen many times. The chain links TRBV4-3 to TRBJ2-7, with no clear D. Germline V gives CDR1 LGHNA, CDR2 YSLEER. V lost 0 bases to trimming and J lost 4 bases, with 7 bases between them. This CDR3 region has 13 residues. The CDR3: CASSQDYTYEQYF. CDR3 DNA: TGCGCCAGCAGCCAAGATTACACTTACGAGCAGTACTTC.

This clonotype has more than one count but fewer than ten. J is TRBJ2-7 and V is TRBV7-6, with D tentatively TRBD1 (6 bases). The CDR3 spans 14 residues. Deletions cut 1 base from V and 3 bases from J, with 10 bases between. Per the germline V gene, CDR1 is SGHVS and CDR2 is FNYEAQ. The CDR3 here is CASSLGRGDYEQYF. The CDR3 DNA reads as TGTGCCAGCAGCTTAGGCAGGGGAGACTACGAGCAGTACTTC.

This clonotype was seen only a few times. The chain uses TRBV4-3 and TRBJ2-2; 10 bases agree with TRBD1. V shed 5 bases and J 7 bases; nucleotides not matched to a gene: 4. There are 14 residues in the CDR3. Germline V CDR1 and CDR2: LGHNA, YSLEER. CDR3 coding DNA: TGCGCCAGCAGCGACAGGGGGCTCGGCGGGGAGCTGTTTTTT. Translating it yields CASSDRGLGGELFF.